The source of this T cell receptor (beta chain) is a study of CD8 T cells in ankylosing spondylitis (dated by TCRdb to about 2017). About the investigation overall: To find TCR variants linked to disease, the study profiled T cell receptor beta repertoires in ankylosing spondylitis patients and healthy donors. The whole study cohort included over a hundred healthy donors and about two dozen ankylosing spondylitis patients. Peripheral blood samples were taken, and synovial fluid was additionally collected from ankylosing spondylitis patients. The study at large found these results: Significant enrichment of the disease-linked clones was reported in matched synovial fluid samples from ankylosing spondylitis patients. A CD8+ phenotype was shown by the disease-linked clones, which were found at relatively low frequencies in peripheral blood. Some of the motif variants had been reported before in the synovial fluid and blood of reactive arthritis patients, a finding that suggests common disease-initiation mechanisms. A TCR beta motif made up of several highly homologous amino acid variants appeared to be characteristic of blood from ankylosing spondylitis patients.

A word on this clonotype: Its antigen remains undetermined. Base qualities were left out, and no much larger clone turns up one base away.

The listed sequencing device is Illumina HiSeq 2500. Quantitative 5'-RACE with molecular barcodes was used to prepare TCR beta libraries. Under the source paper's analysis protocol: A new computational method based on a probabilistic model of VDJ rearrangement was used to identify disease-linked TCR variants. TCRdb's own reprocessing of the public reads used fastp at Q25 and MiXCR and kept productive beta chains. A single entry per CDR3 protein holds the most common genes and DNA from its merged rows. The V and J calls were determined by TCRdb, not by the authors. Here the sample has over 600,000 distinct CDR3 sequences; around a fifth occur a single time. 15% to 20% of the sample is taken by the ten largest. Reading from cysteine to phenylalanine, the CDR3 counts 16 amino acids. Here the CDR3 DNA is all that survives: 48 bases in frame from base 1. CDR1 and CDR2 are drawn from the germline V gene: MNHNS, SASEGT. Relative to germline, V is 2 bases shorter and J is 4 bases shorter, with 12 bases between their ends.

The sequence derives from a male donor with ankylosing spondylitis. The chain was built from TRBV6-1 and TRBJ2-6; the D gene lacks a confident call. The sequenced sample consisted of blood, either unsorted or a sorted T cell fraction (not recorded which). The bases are TGTGCCAGCAGTGAAAGTTTGGGTTCCGGGGCCAACGTCCTGACTTTC. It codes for CASSESLGSGANVLTF.